These 19 T cell receptor beta chains were sequenced from one sample in a study of T cells after yellow fever vaccination. A single record per CDR3 protein comes from TCRdb applying MiXCR to the 5' RACE reads. The sample lists about 260,000 distinct CDR3 sequences; roughly 13% were seen once. This specimen was CD4+ T cells sorted from PBMCs, taken 45 days after the yellow fever booster vaccination. These receptors were obtained from a man younger than 45 who received the YFV17D yellow fever vaccine.

This sequence joins TRBV15 and TRBJ2-1, with D perhaps matching TRBD2 (6 bases). V lost 1 base, J lost 4 bases, and 14 bases lay in between. This CDR3 has 16 residues. Germline CDR1 and CDR2: LNHNV and YYDKDF (reference sequence). CDR3 bases: TGTGCCACCAGCAGAGTTCCTCCCGGGGGTTACAATGAGCAGTTCTTC. This encodes CATSRVPPGGYNEQFF.

This clonotype was seen only a few times. The chain carries TRBV20-1 and TRBJ2-7; D tentatively fits TRBD1 or TRBD2 (6 bases each). CDR3 length: 14 amino acids. V lost 5 bases, J lost 2 bases, and 16 bases lay in between. Germline-derived CDR1 and CDR2 are DFQATT and SNEGSKA (reference sequence). This CDR3 is CSAGRGAGTYEQYF. CDR3 coding DNA: TGCAGTGCTGGAAGGGGGGCCGGAACCTACGAGCAGTACTTC.

This clonotype was counted ten times or more. The chain's CDR3 is CASNSGTGINQPQHF. The CDR3 DNA sequence: TGTGCCAGTAATTCCGGGACAGGGATCAATCAGCCCCAGCATTTT. This chain uses TRBV12-3 or TRBV12-4 with TRBJ1-5; TRBD1 aligns across 9 bases. V shed 9 bases, J shed 3 bases, and the junction held 9 bases outside the gene matches. The CDR3 totals 15 residues.

This clonotype appeared a few times. V is TRBV27 and J is TRBJ1-5, with TRBD1 as a possible D gene (6 bases). Germline V gene data show CDR1 as MNHEY and CDR2 as SMNVEV (reference sequence). The CDR3 length is 17 residues. Deletions cut 4 bases from V and 5 bases from J, with 21 bases between. The CDR3: CASSSRTGMTFHQPQHF. The CDR3 DNA reads TGTGCCAGCAGTTCGAGAACAGGGATGACGTTCCATCAGCCCCAGCATTTT.

In this sample, this clonotype turned up a few times. Here the CDR3 reads CAISRPGEEAFF. CDR3 bases: TGTGCCATCAGCCGTCCGGGTGAAGAAGCTTTCTTT. The J gene is TRBJ1-1, the V gene TRBV10-3; unclear D gene. CDR1 ENHRY and CDR2 SYGVKD come from the germline V gene. The CDR3 spans 12 residues. V lost 6 bases, J lost 8 bases, and 13 bases lay in between.

This clonotype was detected only a few times. The rearrangement joins TRBV15 to TRBJ1-1; D is unclear. CDR1 is LNHNV and CDR2 is YYDKDF in the germline V gene (reference sequence). The CDR3 length is 14 residues. Trimming took off 4 bases at V and 1 base at J, with 10 bases between the two ends. In DNA, the CDR3 is TGTGCCACCAGCACCCTAGACCCGAACACTGAAGCTTTCTTT. Translating gives CATSTLDPNTEAFF.

The chain combines TRBV7-3 with TRBJ2-1, with TRBD2 matching 7 bases. Germline V gene data show CDR1 as SGHTA and CDR2 as FQGTGA. Trimming at V came to 2 bases and at J to 8 bases, leaving 9 bases not matched to a gene. The CDR3 runs to 15 residues. The CDR3 loop is CASSLGGRGRDEQFF. DNA of the CDR3: TGTGCCAGCAGCTTAGGCGGGAGAGGTAGGGATGAGCAGTTCTTC.

This clonotype was picked up a small number of times. The V and J genes are TRBV14 and TRBJ2-7; no clear D. The CDR3 covers 14 residues. Germline CDR1 is SGHDN and CDR2 is FVKESK. The V end was cut by 4 bases, the J end by 2 bases, with 12 bases between. The CDR3 sequence: CASSPNVGPYEQYF. CDR3 DNA: TGTGCCAGCAGCCCTAACGTGGGCCCCTACGAGCAGTACTTC.

The rearrangement links TRBV27 to TRBJ2-7; a possible D gene is TRBD2 (5 bases). CDR3 size: 12 residues. Germline-derived CDR1 and CDR2 are MNHEY and SMNVEV (reference sequence). The ends were cut back, 3 bases at V and 7 bases at J, with 10 bases in the middle. CDR3 sequence reads: CASSFLGEEQYF. The CDR3 DNA sequence: TGTGCCAGCAGTTTTCTGGGAGAGGAGCAGTACTTC.

The table lists this clonotype with a few counts. The chain uses TRBV9 and TRBJ1-2, with D hard to call. Trimming cost V 3 bases and J 6 bases, with 15 bases left between them. This CDR3 contains 14 residues. Germline V lookup: CDR1 SGDLS, CDR2 YYNGEE. The CDR3 DNA follows: TGTGCCAGCAGCGAAGACTTAACCCCCCATGGCTACACCTTC. Its translation: CASSEDLTPHGYTF. The whole variable domain, filled in from reference TRBV9 and TRBJ1-2, reads DSGVTQTPKHLITATGQRVTLRCSPRSGDLSVYWYQQSLDQGLQFLIQYYNGEERAKGNILERFSAQQFPDLHSELNLSSLELGDSALYFCASSEDLTPHGYTFGSGTRLTVV.

This clonotype has a handful of counts. The chain recombines TRBV27 with TRBJ2-2; D gene unclear. CDR3 length equals 16 residues. The germline V gene encodes CDR1 MNHEY and CDR2 SMNVEV (reference sequence). V lost 5 bases and J 4 bases, leaving 17 bases between the germline ends. CDR3 DNA sequence: TGTGCCAGCAGTCCGAAAGGCAACCTTATCACCGGGGAGCTGTTTTTT. Its protein product is CASSPKGNLITGELFF.

The rearrangement joins TRBV10-3 to TRBJ2-2; unclear D gene. Per the germline V gene, CDR1 is ENHRY and CDR2 is SYGVKD. V was cut by 4 bases and J by 1 base, with 10 bases left in between. The CDR3 contains 15 residues. The CDR3 here is CAISVTPGNTGELFF. CDR3 DNA: TGTGCCATCAGTGTCACGCCAGGGAACACCGGGGAGCTGTTTTTT.

This clonotype was observed a few times. V gene TRBV11-1 combines with J gene TRBJ2-5; the match to TRBD2 covers 9 bases. CDR1 SGHAT and CDR2 FQDESV come from the germline V gene (reference sequence). The junction had 13 bases not matched to a gene; V was cut back by 3 bases and J by 2 bases. The CDR3 covers 18 residues. CDR3 loop: CASSFHISGREKQETQYF. CDR3 sequence (DNA): TGTGCCAGCAGCTTTCATATTAGCGGGAGAGAAAAACAAGAGACCCAGTACTTC.

The chain combines TRBV5-1 with TRBJ2-2; TRBD2 agrees at 14 bases. Losses at the gene ends were 4 bases for V and 4 bases for J; bases not matched to a gene: 15. The germline V gene encodes CDR1 SGHRS and CDR2 YFSETQ. The CDR3 contains 20 residues. The DNA of the CDR3 is TGCGCCAGCAGCCCGACCGGGACTAGCGGGAGAAGCCACTTCACCGGGGAGCTGTTTTTT. Its translation is CASSPTGTSGRSHFTGELFF.

This clonotype occurred a few times. The chain joins TRBV5-1 to TRBJ2-1; 8 nucleotides align to TRBD2. V lost 8 bases, J lost 8 bases, and 12 bases stayed unmatched. The CDR3 has 14 residues. The germline V gene encodes CDR1 SGHRS and CDR2 YFSETQ. CDR3 in DNA: TGCGCCAGTCAAAGCGGGAGTGTTCTTGATGAGCAGTTCTTC. This translates into CASQSGSVLDEQFF.

This clonotype was recorded at least ten times. The rearrangement uses TRBV12-3 or TRBV12-4 and TRBJ1-1, with 7 bases aligning to TRBD1. Losses at the gene ends were 6 bases for V and 11 bases for J; bases not matched to a gene: 9. CDR3 size: 12 residues. The CDR3 spells CASSPRGVDAFF. CDR3 nucleotides: TGTGCCAGCAGCCCCAGGGGGGTGGATGCTTTCTTT.

The chain employs TRBV20-1 and TRBJ2-5, with 10 bases identical to TRBD2. CDR3 size: 15 residues. The V gene end was trimmed by 3 bases and the J gene end by 5 bases; junction bases not matched to a gene: 9. CDR1 and CDR2 from the germline V gene are DFQATT and SNEGSKA (reference sequence). CDR3 in DNA: TGCAGTGCTAGCCGGCTAGCGGGAGTAGGGGAGACCCAGTACTTC. Its protein is CSASRLAGVGETQYF.

This clonotype came up many times. The chain carries TRBV5-1 and TRBJ2-7; no definite D call. The CDR3 spans 11 residues. V lost 4 bases and J lost 4, with 6 bases in between. Germline CDR1 is SGHRS and CDR2 is YFSETQ. The CDR3 is CASSRNYEQYF. The CDR3 DNA is TGCGCCAGCAGCAGAAATTACGAGCAGTACTTC. Together with reference TRBV5-1 and TRBJ2-7, the CDR3 gives the full variable domain: KAGVTQTPRYLIKTRGQQVTLSCSPISGHRSVSWYQQTPGQGLQFLFEYFSETQRNKGNFPGRFSGRQFSNSRSEMNVSTLELGDSALYLCASSRNYEQYFGPGTRLTVT.

In its sample, this clonotype was seen a few times. V usage is TRBV7-2 and J usage is TRBJ1-6; the D is unclear. Trimming took 7 bases from V and 7 from J, leaving 14 bases between them. This CDR3 has 14 residues. Looked up from germline, CDR1 is SGHTA and CDR2 is FQGNSA. CDR3 DNA sequence: TGTGCCAGCACCCTAGGTCAGAAAAATTCACCCCTCCACTTT. Translated: CASTLGQKNSPLHF.